Below are 3 T cell receptor beta chains sequenced from a single sample in a study of regulatory T cells in long-lasting Graves disease. Through Arm-PCR of CDR3 regions and iRepertoire HTBI primers, TCR beta libraries were built. TCRdb re-called the multiplex PCR reads with MiXCR, one entry per CDR3 protein. The sample records fewer than 650,000 distinct CDR3 sequences, roughly 15% being singletons. Time point specified: newly diagnosed GD, antithyroid drugs for less than 3 months. Extracted PBMC RNA gave rise to the TCR library. This same sample was also part of a study on T cells in Graves' hyperthyroidism and ophthalmopathy.

The specimen was peripheral blood mononuclear cells (PBMCs), collected at new diagnosis, from a patient treated with antithyroid drugs. The receptors stem from a man aged 18 to 29 with Graves disease.

V and J are TRBV29-1 and TRBJ2-5, with 7 bases that match TRBD1. V was pared by 6 bases and J by 7 bases, with 11 bases of the junction left unmatched. Germline CDR1 reads SQVTM; CDR2 reads ANQGSEA. The CDR3 length is 13 residues. The CDR3 spells CSVPITGAGTQYF. CDR3 coding DNA: TGCAGCGTCCCCATTACAGGGGCAGGGACCCAGTACTTC.

This clonotype was detected many times. This chain joins TRBV27 and TRBJ2-7, with D unclear. Germline CDR1 reads MNHEY; CDR2 reads SMNVEV (reference sequence). V was cut by 8 bases and J by 0 bases, with 17 bases left in between. The CDR3 extends over 15 amino acids. This chain's CDR3 is CASWSGSDSSYEQYF. For the CDR3, the DNA is TGTGCCAGCTGGTCTGGCAGCGATAGCTCCTACGAGCAGTACTTC.

The chain links TRBV2 to TRBJ2-1, with 11 positions matching TRBD2. Germline V gene sequence: CDR1 SNHLY, CDR2 FYNNEI. This CDR3 comprises 20 residues. J was trimmed by 3 bases and V by 6 bases; bases with no gene match: 19. The CDR3 protein is CASSPRLAGWGVASYNEQFF. In DNA, the CDR3 is TGTGCCAGCAGCCCTCGACTAGCGGGATGGGGCGTCGCGAGCTACAATGAGCAGTTCTTC.